A selection of T cell receptor beta chains follows, all from one sample in a study of shared clonotypes between healthy human individuals. TCRdb's copy holds only in-frame clones and misses some; the assay was immunoSEQ multiplex PCR. The data show over a million clones, 70% to 80% seen once. The specimen was memory CD4+ T cells sorted from blood. These receptor sequences come from a man aged 18 to 30 in good health. The CDR3 runs from the conserved cysteine through the conserved F or W. D genes are given only for firm matches. The size field is filled for only some rows; it gives once, few, many or a size class.

clone_size: .
v_call: TRBV6-5
d_call: .
j_call: TRBJ2-7
cdr3_aa: CASRGNQGSEQYF
cdr3_nt: TGTGCCAGCAGGGGGAATCAGGGGTCCGAGCAGTACTTC

clone_size: .
v_call: TRBV30
d_call: .
j_call: TRBJ2-3
cdr3_aa: CAWSRIPDTQYF
cdr3_nt: TGTGCCTGGAGTCGAATTCCAGATACGCAGTATTTT

clone_size: once
v_call: TRBV7-8
d_call: .
j_call: TRBJ1-6
cdr3_aa: CASSLPGGGSPLHF
cdr3_nt: TGTGCCAGCAGCTTACCTGGGGGTGGTTCACCCCTCCACTTT

clone_size: .
v_call: TRBV10-2
d_call: TRBD1
j_call: TRBJ2-7
cdr3_aa: CASSEQGEFIYF
cdr3_nt: TGCGCCAGCAGTGAGCAGGGGGAGTTCATCTATTTC

clone_size: .
v_call: TRBV6-1
d_call: .
j_call: TRBJ2-7
cdr3_aa: CASMAGTPYEQYF
cdr3_nt: TGTGCCAGCATGGCGGGGACCCCCTACGAGCAGTACTTC

clone_size: .
v_call: TRBV11-2
d_call: .
j_call: TRBJ2-7
cdr3_aa: CASSLGLTYEQYF
cdr3_nt: TGTGCCAGCAGCTTAGGGCTAACCTACGAGCAGTACTTC

clone_size: few
v_call: TRBV6-4
d_call: TRBD2
j_call: TRBJ2-3
cdr3_aa: CASSDGLAGADTQYF
cdr3_nt: TGTGCCAGCAGTGACGGCCTAGCGGGGGCAGATACGCAGTATTTT

clone_size: .
v_call: TRBV10-3
d_call: .
j_call: TRBJ2-7
cdr3_aa: CAISDGTKGGDEQYF
cdr3_nt: TGTGCCATCAGTGACGGGACAAAGGGGGGAGACGAGCAGTACTTC

clone_size: .
v_call: TRBV9
d_call: .
j_call: TRBJ2-7
cdr3_aa: CASSPLESSHEQYF
cdr3_nt: TGTGCCAGCAGCCCCCTGGAGTCTTCCCACGAGCAGTACTTC

clone_size: once
v_call: TRBV7-2
d_call: TRBD2
j_call: TRBJ2-2
cdr3_aa: CASSPGTSWNTGELFF
cdr3_nt: TGTGCCAGCAGCCCCGGGACTAGCTGGAACACCGGGGAGCTGTTTTTT

clone_size: .
v_call: TRBV5-4
d_call: TRBD1
j_call: TRBJ2-2
cdr3_aa: CASSLGQGTAGELFF
cdr3_nt: TGTGCCAGCAGCTTGGGACAGGGAACTGCCGGGGAGCTGTTTTTT

clone_size: .
v_call: TRBV7-9
d_call: .
j_call: TRBJ2-5
cdr3_aa: CASSLGRVGQETQYF
cdr3_nt: TGTGCCAGCAGCTTAGGCAGGGTAGGACAAGAGACCCAGTACTTC

clone_size: .
v_call: TRBV27
d_call: .
j_call: TRBJ1-2
cdr3_aa: CASSSSDTRRNGYTF
cdr3_nt: TGTGCCAGCAGTTCGTCGGACACCCGGAGGAATGGCTACACCTTC

clone_size: .
v_call: TRBV2
d_call: TRBD1
j_call: TRBJ1-4
cdr3_aa: CASRAPTETDRGLMSEKLFF
cdr3_nt: TGTGCCAGCAGGGCCCCGACTGAGACCGATAGGGGGCTAATGTCTGAAAAACTGTTTTTT

clone_size: .
v_call: TRBV6-4
d_call: .
j_call: TRBJ2-1
cdr3_aa: CASRIWALNEQFF
cdr3_nt: TGTGCCAGCAGGATCTGGGCGCTGAATGAGCAGTTCTTC

clone_size: once
v_call: TRBV7-7
d_call: TRBD1
j_call: TRBJ1-2
cdr3_aa: CASRAVQGPSGGYTF
cdr3_nt: TGTGCCAGCAGGGCGGTACAGGGGCCGTCGGGCGGCTACACCTTC

clone_size: .
v_call: TRBV7-8
d_call: .
j_call: TRBJ2-1
cdr3_aa: CASTPTEASRQFF
cdr3_nt: TGTGCCAGCACTCCCACCGAGGCTAGCAGGCAGTTCTTC

clone_size: .
v_call: TRBV19
d_call: TRBD2
j_call: TRBJ2-1
cdr3_aa: CASSIAGGPHEQFF
cdr3_nt: TGTGCCAGTAGTATAGCGGGGGGGCCCCATGAGCAGTTCTTC

clone_size: .
v_call: TRBV20-1
d_call: TRBD1
j_call: TRBJ1-2
cdr3_aa: CSEDRGGGYTF
cdr3_nt: TGCAGCGAGGACAGGGGAGGAGGCTACACCTTC

clone_size: .
v_call: TRBV5-1
d_call: .
j_call: TRBJ2-3
cdr3_aa: CASSLSREGHSTDTQYF
cdr3_nt: TGCGCCAGCAGCTTGAGCAGGGAGGGACATAGCACAGATACGCAGTATTTT

clone_size: .
v_call: TRBV28
d_call: TRBD1
j_call: TRBJ2-7
cdr3_aa: CASSASGTGNYEQYF
cdr3_nt: TGTGCCAGCAGTGCGTCCGGGACAGGGAACTACGAGCAGTACTTC

clone_size: .
v_call: TRBV10-3
d_call: .
j_call: TRBJ1-6
cdr3_aa: CAISRLEYNSPLHF
cdr3_nt: TGTGCCATCAGTCGACTCGAGTATAATTCACCCCTCCACTTT

clone_size: .
v_call: TRBV18
d_call: .
j_call: TRBJ2-7
cdr3_aa: CASSPLAVYEQYF
cdr3_nt: TGTGCCAGCTCCCCTCTTGCAGTCTACGAGCAGTACTTC

clone_size: .
v_call: TRBV12-5
d_call: TRBD1
j_call: TRBJ2-7
cdr3_aa: CASGLGQQGSYEQYF
cdr3_nt: TGTGCTAGTGGTTTGGGGCAACAGGGGTCCTACGAGCAGTACTTC

clone_size: .
v_call: TRBV6-5
d_call: .
j_call: TRBJ1-6
cdr3_aa: CASSSNAGHNSPLHF
cdr3_nt: TGTGCCAGCAGTTCGAACGCCGGGCATAATTCACCCCTCCACTTT

clone_size: .
v_call: TRBV6-1
d_call: TRBD1
j_call: TRBJ1-6
cdr3_aa: CASSRQGTDSPLHF
cdr3_nt: TGTGCCAGCAGTCGACAGGGCACGGATTCACCCCTCCACTTT

clone_size: .
v_call: TRBV4-1
d_call: .
j_call: TRBJ1-1
cdr3_aa: CASSPYQADLAEAFF
cdr3_nt: TGCGCCAGCAGCCCATACCAAGCTGACCTTGCTGAAGCTTTCTTT

clone_size: .
v_call: TRBV10-3
d_call: .
j_call: TRBJ1-5
cdr3_aa: CAISHDNQPQHF
cdr3_nt: TGTGCCATCAGCCACGACAATCAGCCCCAGCATTTT

clone_size: few
v_call: TRBV4-1
d_call: .
j_call: TRBJ2-6
cdr3_aa: CASSQRDSRISGANVLTF
cdr3_nt: TGCGCCAGCAGCCAGCGGGACAGCAGGATCTCTGGGGCCAACGTCCTGACTTTC

clone_size: .
v_call: TRBV10-3
d_call: .
j_call: TRBJ2-7
cdr3_aa: CAIGKTEFEQYF
cdr3_nt: TGTGCCATCGGAAAGACTGAATTTGAGCAGTACTTC

clone_size: many
v_call: TRBV27
d_call: TRBD1
j_call: TRBJ2-7
cdr3_aa: CASRGLSGTGGYEQYF
cdr3_nt: TGTGCCAGTAGGGGCCTATCCGGGACAGGGGGCTACGAGCAGTACTTC

clone_size: .
v_call: TRBV5-1
d_call: .
j_call: TRBJ1-2
cdr3_aa: CASSFDSSFYGYTF
cdr3_nt: TGCGCCAGCAGCTTCGACAGCTCTTTCTATGGCTACACCTTC

clone_size: few
v_call: TRBV6-4
d_call: .
j_call: TRBJ2-2
cdr3_aa: CASSGDRGELFF
cdr3_nt: TGTGCCAGCAGCGGGGACCGCGGGGAGCTGTTTTTT

clone_size: .
v_call: TRBV6-1
d_call: TRBD1
j_call: TRBJ1-2
cdr3_aa: CASSATGGGGYTF
cdr3_nt: TGTGCCAGCAGTGCGACAGGGGGCGGGGGCTACACCTTC

clone_size: once
v_call: TRBV27
d_call: .
j_call: TRBJ2-7
cdr3_aa: CASSSLNRITYEQYF
cdr3_nt: TGTGCCAGCAGTTCGCTTAACAGGATCACGTACGAGCAGTACTTC

clone_size: .
v_call: TRBV7-2
d_call: TRBD2
j_call: TRBJ2-1
cdr3_aa: CASSLFYFRGGSSYNEQFF
cdr3_nt: TGTGCCAGCAGCTTGTTTTATTTTAGGGGCGGGAGCTCCTACAATGAGCAGTTCTTC

clone_size: .
v_call: TRBV19
d_call: TRBD2
j_call: TRBJ2-3
cdr3_aa: CASSRGLAGVADTQYF
cdr3_nt: TGTGCCAGTAGTAGGGGACTAGCGGGAGTCGCAGATACGCAGTATTTT

clone_size: once
v_call: TRBV6-9
d_call: .
j_call: TRBJ1-4
cdr3_aa: CASSSPDSTNEKLFF
cdr3_nt: TGTGCCAGCAGTTCTCCGGACAGCACTAATGAAAAACTGTTTTTT

clone_size: .
v_call: TRBV30
d_call: .
j_call: TRBJ2-7
cdr3_aa: CAWSPNAGRLSLQYF
cdr3_nt: TGTGCCTGGAGCCCTAATGCGGGGAGACTTAGTCTGCAGTACTTC

clone_size: once
v_call: TRBV29-1
d_call: .
j_call: TRBJ2-2
cdr3_aa: CSVAGTRNTGELFF
cdr3_nt: TGCAGCGTAGCCGGGACAAGGAACACCGGGGAGCTGTTTTTT

clone_size: .
v_call: TRBV14
d_call: TRBD2
j_call: TRBJ2-1
cdr3_aa: CASSQWAGGQSEQFF
cdr3_nt: TGTGCCAGCAGCCAATGGGCGGGAGGGCAGAGTGAGCAGTTCTTC

clone_size: .
v_call: TRBV4-1
d_call: .
j_call: TRBJ1-6
cdr3_aa: CASSQVTGGAGGTPLHF
cdr3_nt: TGCGCCAGCAGCCAAGTAACGGGGGGGGCAGGAGGAACACCCCTCCACTTT

clone_size: .
v_call: TRBV28
d_call: .
j_call: TRBJ1-2
cdr3_aa: CASSREIYGYTF
cdr3_nt: TGTGCCAGCTCCCGGGAGATCTATGGCTACACCTTC

clone_size: .
v_call: TRBV28
d_call: .
j_call: TRBJ1-5
cdr3_aa: CASRRRGVGINQPQHF
cdr3_nt: TGTGCCAGCAGGAGAAGAGGGGTAGGTATCAATCAGCCCCAGCATTTT

clone_size: .
v_call: TRBV11-2
d_call: .
j_call: TRBJ2-2
cdr3_aa: CASSLDTRNTGELFF
cdr3_nt: TGTGCCAGCAGCTTAGATACTCGGAACACCGGGGAGCTGTTTTTT

clone_size: .
v_call: TRBV6-1
d_call: .
j_call: TRBJ1-1
cdr3_aa: CASSDYRENTEAFF
cdr3_nt: TGTGCCAGCAGTGATTACAGGGAGAACACTGAAGCTTTCTTT

clone_size: .
v_call: TRBV5-4
d_call: TRBD1
j_call: TRBJ2-7
cdr3_aa: CASSLGGSGGAYEQYF
cdr3_nt: TGTGCCAGCAGCTTGGGTGGCTCAGGGGGAGCTTACGAGCAGTACTTC

clone_size: .
v_call: TRBV29-1
d_call: .
j_call: TRBJ2-5
cdr3_aa: CSVDAGSTETQYF
cdr3_nt: TGCAGCGTTGACGCGGGAAGCACGGAGACCCAGTACTTC

clone_size: .
v_call: TRBV12-2
d_call: .
j_call: TRBJ1-5
cdr3_aa: CASRLIGTVSSKGNQPQHF
cdr3_nt: TGTGCAAGTCGCTTAATCGGGACTGTGAGTTCCAAAGGCAATCAGCCCCAGCATTTT

clone_size: .
v_call: TRBV18
d_call: .
j_call: TRBJ2-7
cdr3_aa: CASSPVWASGYEQYF
cdr3_nt: TGTGCCAGCTCCCCGGTGTGGGCCTCCGGGTACGAGCAGTACTTC

clone_size: once
v_call: TRBV18
d_call: TRBD2
j_call: TRBJ2-5
cdr3_aa: CASSPRLAGVTGQETQYF
cdr3_nt: TGTGCCAGCTCACCTCGGCTAGCGGGGGTAACGGGGCAAGAGACCCAGTACTTC

clone_size: .
v_call: TRBV5-1
d_call: .
j_call: TRBJ1-1
cdr3_aa: CASSLGARVMNTEAFF
cdr3_nt: TGCGCCAGCAGCTTGGGAGCGCGGGTCATGAACACTGAAGCTTTCTTT

clone_size: .
v_call: TRBV5-1
d_call: .
j_call: TRBJ2-3
cdr3_aa: CASSLRGPDTDTQYF
cdr3_nt: TGCGCCAGCAGCTTAAGGGGCCCGGACACAGATACGCAGTATTTT

clone_size: .
v_call: TRBV29-1
d_call: .
j_call: TRBJ1-1
cdr3_aa: CSVEYAGMNTEAFF
cdr3_nt: TGCAGCGTTGAATATGCAGGGATGAACACTGAAGCTTTCTTT

clone_size: .
v_call: TRBV6-1
d_call: TRBD2
j_call: TRBJ2-2
cdr3_aa: CASREATSGAATGELFF
cdr3_nt: TGTGCCAGCAGAGAAGCAACTAGCGGGGCCGCCACCGGGGAGCTGTTTTTT

clone_size: .
v_call: TRBV5-1
d_call: TRBD2
j_call: TRBJ2-1
cdr3_aa: CASSLALAGGEQFF
cdr3_nt: TGCGCCAGCAGCTTAGCACTAGCGGGAGGTGAGCAGTTCTTC

clone_size: .
v_call: TRBV9
d_call: .
j_call: TRBJ1-6
cdr3_aa: CASSGLQGNSPLHF
cdr3_nt: TGTGCCAGCAGCGGGCTACAGGGTAATTCACCCCTCCACTTT